This T cell receptor beta chain originates from a study of T cell changes during pregnancy in multiple sclerosis. V was clipped by 8 bases and J by 0 bases, with 14 bases between them. This CDR3 spans 14 amino acids. Germline values: CDR1 MNHEY, CDR2 SVGAGI. Method: immunoSEQ multiplex PCR; TCRdb's copy keeps in-frame clones and lacks some. The repertoire holds about 92,000 clones, about 92% seen once, with more than 1.5% in the top ten. The source is a female donor with multiple sclerosis, enrolled in a pregnancy study. The chain uses TRBV6-5 and TRBJ2-7; the D gene is possibly TRBD1 (6 bases). The sequencing here drew on peripheral blood, taken in the first trimester of pregnancy. The CDR3 DNA reads TGTGCCAGCGCCGCGTTGGGGGCCTCCTACGAGCAGTACTTC. Translation: CASAALGASYEQYF.